This T cell receptor beta chain appears in the sequencing data of a study of blood T cell repertoires in COVID-19 (dated by TCRdb to the early 2020s). Background on the whole study: Samples from collaborators originated in the United States, Italy and Spain and spanned both the acute and convalescent phases of COVID-19. The prospective study material was composed of cDNA or gDNA derived from T cells, B-cell-depleted T cells, or PBMCs. The dataset comprised deeply sampled blood TCRbeta repertoires from subjects exposed to, actively infected with, or recovered from COVID-19. The repertoires were released in a freely available public database intended as a resource for research on the immune response to SARS-CoV-2. Samples were obtained from the ongoing ImmuneRACE study (first 160 participants) and from approximately 1,200 subjects provided by 6 global collaborators. Nearly every sample came with metadata listing a de-identified subject ID, COVID-19 status, age in years and sex. Where available, HLA class I and class II types were taken from metadata supplied by the sample provider and were not determined by assay-based typing.

TCRbeta CDR3 regions were amplified from genomic DNA by means of the immunoSEQ Assay, a bias-controlled multiplex PCR. The authors' pipeline ran thus. Within the assay, amplification of reference gene primers was used to estimate how many nucleated cells each sample contained. To quantify the absolute abundance of each unique TCRbeta CDR3 rearrangement, sequence reads were collapsed and filtered. For each sample, productive Simpson clonality was calculated as the square root of Simpson's diversity index over productive rearrangements. TCRdb took this table from immuneACCESS and kept in-frame rearrangements with V and J called. Such tables lack part of the clones; where checked against another copy, unresolved V genes explain under half of the gap, and the rest is unexplained. V and J calls and clone size come straight from that table; D and trimming were deduced from the DNA. The sample records 140,000 to 150,000 clones, roughly 82% of which are singletons. Together, the top ten hold roughly a tenth of the sample.

Overall study outcomes, separate from this receptor: The quantity of clinical and demographic metadata differed by source and by participant and was supplied without curation.

Whole blood was collected in K2EDTA tubes by collaborating institutions according to the institutions' own protocols. For TCRbeta analysis, collaborators shipped samples in one of three forms: frozen whole blood, isolated PBMCs, or DNA extracted from either of those sample types. As to this clone: What antigen it recognizes has not been identified. No base quality information exists; no much larger clone differs at one position.

The CDR3 measures 13 amino acids from cysteine to phenylalanine. Of all the DNA, just the CDR3 is kept, 39 bases in frame from base 1. Trimming at the junction amounts to 2 bases on V and 5 bases on J, and the germline ends lie 9 bases apart. CDR1 is given as ENHRY and CDR2 as SYGVKD, both from the germline V gene. The clonotype originates from a man in his fifties or sixties with active or convalescent COVID-19. Sequenced: peripheral blood. The V and J genes are TRBV10-3 and TRBJ1-2, with the D gene not confidently named. In nucleotide form, the sequence is TGTGCCATCAGTGAGGCGGCAGATTATGGCTACACCTTC. Translated, this gives CAISEAADYGYTF.